These 10 T cell receptor beta chains came from one sample sequenced in a study of CD8+CD57+ T cells in acquired aplastic anemia. Genomic DNA, the template, was used for profiling of the TCR beta VDJ and CDR3. TCRdb itself ran the reads through MiXCR, one entry per CDR3 protein. The table shows about 81,000 distinct CDR3 sequences, with about 45% occurring only once. Sequencing was done on a sample of sorted CD4+, CD8+, or CD8+CD57+ T cells (not recorded which) from PBMCs. These receptors all stem from a human donor in good health, serving as a control.

The chain carries TRBV25-1 and TRBJ2-3, with TRBD2 matching over 11 bases. After removal of 4 bases from V and 6 bases from J, the junction contained 9 bases not matched to a gene. CDR1 and CDR2 from the germline V gene are MGHDK and SYGVNS. CDR3 length: 16 amino acids. CDR3 bases: TGTGCCAGCAGTGCCCTAGCGGGAGGTTGGGGGGATACGCAGTATTTT. Its translation: CASSALAGGWGDTQYF.

The rearrangement links TRBV5-4 to TRBJ2-3, with D unclear. The CDR3 loop spans 12 amino acids. Germline V CDR1 and CDR2: SGHNT, YYREEE (reference sequence). The V gene lost 2 bases and the J gene lost 3 bases, with 4 bases spanning the gap. The CDR3 spells CASSLPTDTQYF. The DNA for the CDR3 is TGTGCCAGCAGCTTACCAACAGATACGCAGTATTTT.

V is TRBV19 and J is TRBJ2-7; 8 positions match TRBD2. Germline values: CDR1 LNHDA, CDR2 SQIVND (reference sequence). This CDR3 spans 13 amino acids. Losses at the gene ends were 3 bases for V and 4 bases for J; bases not matched to a gene: 2. For the CDR3, the DNA is TGTGCCAGTAGTATGGGCGGGAGGTACGAGCAGTACTTC. Encoded protein: CASSMGGRYEQYF.

The rearrangement links TRBV2 to TRBJ2-7; 10 bases agree with TRBD1. CDR1 is SNHLY and CDR2 is FYNNEI in the germline V gene. This CDR3 spans 13 amino acids. The CDR3 region is CTSRGTGANEQYV. The CDR3 nucleotides read TGTACCAGCCGAGGGACAGGGGCGAACGAGCAGTACGTC.

J is TRBJ1-2 and V is TRBV24-1; D gene ambiguous. The length of the CDR3 is 14 residues. V lost 3 bases and J 0 bases, leaving 7 bases between the germline ends. Germline V gives CDR1 KGHDR, CDR2 SFDVKD. CDR3 amino acids: CATSDPAANYGYTF. CDR3 bases: TGTGCCACCAGTGATCCCGCCGCTAACTATGGCTACACCTTC.

The genes are TRBV9 and TRBJ2-5; D could derive from TRBD1 or TRBD2 (5 bases each). Trimming cost V 3 bases and J 2 bases, with 14 bases left between them. The CDR3 totals 15 residues. CDR1 is SGDLS, CDR2 YYNGEE, per germline. The CDR3 loop reads CASSGGWGSQETQYF. The CDR3 bases are TGTGCCAGCAGCGGGGGGTGGGGAAGTCAAGAGACCCAGTACTTC.

The chain is built from TRBV3-1 and TRBJ1-5, with a possible D match to TRBD1 (5 bases). The CDR3 has 18 residues. Trimming left V 0 bases short and J 6 bases short, with 21 bases between. CDR1 LGHDT and CDR2 YNNKEL come from the germline V gene (reference sequence). CDR3 in DNA: TGTGCCAGCAGCCAAGAGATGGGACTTTCAGGGTTGGGTCAGCCCCAGCATTTT. This codes for CASSQEMGLSGLGQPQHF.

In its sample, this clonotype was seen many times. This rearrangement joins TRBV11-2 to TRBJ1-4; TRBD1 is a possible D gene (6 bases). V shed 5 bases and J shed 8 bases, with 9 bases lying between them. The CDR3 is 12 amino acids. Germline V gene data show CDR1 as SGHAT and CDR2 as FQNNGV. CDR3 DNA sequence: TGTGCCAGCAGCATAACAGGGGAAAAACTGTTTTTT. This codes for CASSITGEKLFF.

This clonotype appeared many times. The chain has TRBV20-1 and TRBJ2-1; D is possibly TRBD2 (5 bases). The CDR3 runs to 17 residues. V lost 0 bases to trimming and J lost 0 bases, with 15 bases between them. Germline CDR1 and CDR2: DFQATT and SNEGSKA (reference sequence). CDR3 residues: CSARDSLAVDSYNEQFF. CDR3 coding DNA: TGCAGTGCTAGAGATAGTCTAGCAGTAGACTCCTACAATGAGCAGTTCTTC.

V usage is TRBV19 and J usage is TRBJ1-3; 7 bases agree with TRBD1. CDR3 length equals 16 residues. Germline CDR1 reads LNHDA; CDR2 reads SQIVND (reference sequence). V lost 4 bases to trimming and J lost 0 bases; unmatched junction nucleotides: 6. CDR3 loop: CASSTRDSHSGNTIYF. The CDR3 region has the DNA TGTGCCAGTAGTACCCGGGACAGTCACTCTGGAAACACCATATATTTT.